This T cell receptor beta chain was identified during a study of CD8+CD57+ T cells in acquired aplastic anemia. Study information: The DNA of sorted CD4+ and CD8+ cells averaged around 3 ug. Study results and caveats: Patients and controls shared roughly 28 CD8+ CDR3 sequences, which appeared highly expressed in patients and within their immunodominant clones. Controls did not differ significantly from patients in CD8+ Simpson's diversity.

The CDR3 contains 14 residues. Germline CDR1 is LGHDT and CDR2 is YNNKEL (reference sequence). With 3 bases removed from V and 2 bases from J, the gap between germline ends came to 11 bases. Both TCR beta VDJ combination and CDR3 sequence profiling were carried out. Genomic DNA was the template for this profiling. Using its own MiXCR run on the reads, TCRdb lists one record per CDR3 protein. This table holds around 250,000 distinct CDR3 sequences, about 56% found once. Turning to this clonotype: What it recognizes is unknown.

Sequenced: sorted CD4+, CD8+, or CD8+CD57+ T cells (not recorded which) from PBMCs. V gene TRBV3-1 combines with J gene TRBJ2-7, with D perhaps matching TRBD1 (6 bases). This TCR came from a human donor with severe aplastic anemia or a healthy control (not recorded which). In nucleotides, the CDR3 is TGTGCCAGCAGCCACCGACAGGACCCCTACGAGCAGTACTTC. Its protein is CASSHRQDPYEQYF.